This T cell receptor beta chain derives from a study of blood T cells in healthy people across ages. Study-wide background: With template switching, about one barcoded beta molecule was captured per two T cells.

Study results and limitations: Naive T cell percentage showed a strong correlation with TCR beta diversity.

A second PCR of roughly 7 to 11 cycles used a sample-barcoded 5' primer and a J-beta primer mix. Template switching added a 12-random-nucleotide identifier to every cDNA molecule. MiXCR, applied by TCRdb to the 5' RACE reads, yields one record per CDR3 protein. The sample records some 710,000 distinct CDR3 sequences, about 20% being singletons. This clonotype was counted ten times or more. The antigen is unknown. The V end lost 0 bases, the J end lost 0 bases, and 9 bases lay between the germline ends. The CDR3 contains 16 residues. Germline values: CDR1 LNHDA, CDR2 SQIVND (reference sequence). Sample: blood. The receptor's source is a man between 65 and 80 years old in good health. V gene TRBV19 combines with J gene TRBJ1-5; TRBD1 might be the D (6 bases). CDR3 nucleotide sequence: TGTGCCAGTAGTATAGAGGACAGCAATAGCAATCAGCCCCAGCATTTT. Its translation: CASSIEDSNSNQPQHF.